Described below is a single TCR beta chain sequence and its context. The data are from a study of CD8+ T cells in alopecia areata. Study background: At a dose of 5 to 10 mg twice daily, oral tofacitinib was given to treated patients.

RNA was extracted and reverse transcribed into cDNA as the sequencing template. Here immunoSEQ multiplex PCR was the method, and the copy in TCRdb shows in-frame clones only, minus some. This sample yields some 200,000 clones, of which about 63% are seen a single time; about 15% belongs to the top ten. Germline lookup yields CDR1 GTSNPN and CDR2 SVGIG (reference sequence). The CDR3 is 15 amino acids. The trim removed 4 bases at V and 2 bases at J, leaving 4 bases unmatched. This sequence originates from a human donor with alopecia areata. V is TRBV30 and J is TRBJ2-2; 10 bases map to TRBD2. The sequences come from CD4+ T cells sorted from blood, collected at week 0. The CDR3 DNA follows: TGTGCCTGGACTAGCGGGGGATCTAACACCGGGGAGCTGTTTTTT. This sequence encodes CAWTSGGSNTGELFF.